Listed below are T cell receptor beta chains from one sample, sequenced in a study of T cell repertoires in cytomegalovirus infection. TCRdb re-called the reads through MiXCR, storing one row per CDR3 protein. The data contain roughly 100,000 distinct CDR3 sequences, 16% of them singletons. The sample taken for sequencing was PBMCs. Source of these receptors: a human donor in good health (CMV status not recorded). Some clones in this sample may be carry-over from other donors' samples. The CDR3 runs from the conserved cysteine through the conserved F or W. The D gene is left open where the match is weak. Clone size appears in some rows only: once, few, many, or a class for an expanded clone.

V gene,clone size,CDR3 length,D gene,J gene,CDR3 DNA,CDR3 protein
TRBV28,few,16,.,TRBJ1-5,TGTGCCAGCAGTTTTCAGGGGAGAGGTAGCAATCAGCCCCAGCATTTT,CASSFQGRGSNQPQHF
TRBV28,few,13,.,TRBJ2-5,TGTGCCAGCAGTGAAGGGGGGAAAGAGACCCAGTACTTC,CASSEGGKETQYF
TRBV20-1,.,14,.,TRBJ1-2,TGCAGTGCTAGAGTTTTGGGGGGCAACTATGGCTACACCTTC,CSARVLGGNYGYTF
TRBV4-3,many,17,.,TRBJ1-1,TGCGCCAGCAGCCAAGTTGGGGACGCCCGGGAGGGAGCTGAAGCTTTCTTT,CASSQVGDAREGAEAFF
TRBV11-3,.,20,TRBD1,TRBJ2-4,TGTGCCAGCAGACCTACTGGACAGGGGGATACCATTCTAGCCAAAAACATTCAGTACTTC,CASRPTGQGDTILAKNIQYF
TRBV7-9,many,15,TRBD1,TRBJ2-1,TGTGCCAGCAGCCCCGGGACAGAGTTCTACAATGAGCAGTTCTTC,CASSPGTEFYNEQFF
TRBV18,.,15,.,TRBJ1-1,TGTGCCAGCTCACCAGAAAGGACCCTGAACACTGAAGCTTTCTTT,CASSPERTLNTEAFF
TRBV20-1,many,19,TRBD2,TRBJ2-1,TGCAGTGCTAGAGACGGAAGCAGGGTAGCGTGGAGCGGGGCCAATGAGCAGTTCTTC,CSARDGSRVAWSGANEQFF
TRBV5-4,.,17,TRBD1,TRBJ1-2,TGTGCCAGCAGCCTACCGGGACAGGGGGAAGTGTACGATGGCTACACCTTC,CASSLPGQGEVYDGYTF
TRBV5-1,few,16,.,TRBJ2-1,TGCGCCAGCAGCTTGGGTCGGGGAACGGCCTACAATGAGCAGTTCTTC,CASSLGRGTAYNEQFF
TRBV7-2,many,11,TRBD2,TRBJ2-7,TGTGCCAGCAGCCCCGGGAGGGAGGAGTACTTC,CASSPGREEYF
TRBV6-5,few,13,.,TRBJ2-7,TGTGCCAGCAGTCCCCCGGGGGTCTACGAGCAGTACTTC,CASSPPGVYEQYF
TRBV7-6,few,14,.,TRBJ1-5,TGTGCCAGCAGCTTACAAGGACAAACAAAGCCCCAGCATTTT,CASSLQGQTKPQHF
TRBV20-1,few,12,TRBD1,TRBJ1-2,TGCAGTGCTGGAAGGACAGGAGATGGCTACACCTTC,CSAGRTGDGYTF
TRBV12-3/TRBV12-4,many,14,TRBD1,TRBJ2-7,TGTGCCAGCAGTTTCACAGGGGAAGGATACGAGCAGTACTTC,CASSFTGEGYEQYF
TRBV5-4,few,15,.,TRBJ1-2,TGTGCCAGCAGCTTATCTAGACCGATAACCTATGGCTACACCTTC,CASSLSRPITYGYTF
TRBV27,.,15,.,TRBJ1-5,TGTGCCAGCAGTTTATCGACAGAAAGCAATCAGCCCCAGCATTTT,CASSLSTESNQPQHF
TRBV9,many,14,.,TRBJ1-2,TGTGCCAGCAGCGTAGACCATTTTAACTATGGCTACACCTTC,CASSVDHFNYGYTF
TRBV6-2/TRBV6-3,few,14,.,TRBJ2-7,TGTGCCAGCAGTTCCGCAGGGTTTTCCTACGAGCAGTACTTC,CASSSAGFSYEQYF
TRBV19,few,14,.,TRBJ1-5,TGTGCCAGTAGTATCAGGCAGGGCTATCAGCCCCAGCATTTT,CASSIRQGYQPQHF
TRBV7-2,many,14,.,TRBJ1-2,TGTGCCAGCAGCTTAGTGGGCAGGGACTATGGCTACACCTTC,CASSLVGRDYGYTF
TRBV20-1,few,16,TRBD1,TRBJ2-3,TGCAGTGCTGAGTCCGGGACAGGGGGCGGCACAGATACGCAGTATTTT,CSAESGTGGGTDTQYF
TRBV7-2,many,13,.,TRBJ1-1,TGTGCCAGCAGACTCAGGGAGAACACTGAAGCTTTCTTT,CASRLRENTEAFF
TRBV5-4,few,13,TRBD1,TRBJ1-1,TGTGCCAGCAGCTGGGACAGGACCGCTGAAGCTTTCTTT,CASSWDRTAEAFF
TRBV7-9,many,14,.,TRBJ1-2,TGTGCCAGCAGCTTAGCAGGCGGGAACTATGGCTACACCTTC,CASSLAGGNYGYTF
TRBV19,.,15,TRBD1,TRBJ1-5,TGTGCCAGTAGACAGGGGTGGGGTAGCAATCAGCCCCAGCATTTT,CASRQGWGSNQPQHF
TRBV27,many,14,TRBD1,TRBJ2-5,TGTGCCAGCAGAGGAATCAGGGGGACGGAGACCCAGTACTTC,CASRGIRGTETQYF
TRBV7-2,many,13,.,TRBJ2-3,TGTGCCAGCAGCTTACCTGTTATCGATACGCAGTATTTT,CASSLPVIDTQYF
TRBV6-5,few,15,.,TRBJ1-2,TGTGCCAGCAGCGGGAGGGGTGCAGGGGACTATGGCTACACCTTC,CASSGRGAGDYGYTF
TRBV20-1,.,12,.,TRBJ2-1,TGCAGTGCTTGGCCGGGCTACAATGAGCAGTTCTTC,CSAWPGYNEQFF
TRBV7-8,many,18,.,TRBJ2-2,TGTGCCAGCAGCCCTCCACGAGACTCCCTCGGGGACACCGGGGAGCTGTTTTTT,CASSPPRDSLGDTGELFF
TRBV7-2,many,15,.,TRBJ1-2,TGTGCCAGCAGCCAGTACGGAGGGACAACCTATGGCTACACCTTC,CASSQYGGTTYGYTF
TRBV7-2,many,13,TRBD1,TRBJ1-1,TGTGCCAGCAGCAACGGACAGGGGGTCAAAGCTTTCTTT,CASSNGQGVKAFF
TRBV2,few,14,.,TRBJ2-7,TGTGCCAGCAGTGAAGCCGGGTCAGATGACGAGCAGTACTTC,CASSEAGSDDEQYF
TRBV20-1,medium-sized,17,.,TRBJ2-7,TGCAGTGCCCGATCAGAGGACTCGGGGAGGAAACCCTACGAGCAGTACTTC,CSARSEDSGRKPYEQYF
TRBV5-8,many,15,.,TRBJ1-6,TGTGCCAGCAGCGGGGCGGGACCCCTCGTGGTTCCCCTCCACTTT,CASSGAGPLVVPLHF
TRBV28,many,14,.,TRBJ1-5,TGTGCCAGCAGGAGGGGTAGAAGCAATCAGCCCCAGCATTTT,CASRRGRSNQPQHF
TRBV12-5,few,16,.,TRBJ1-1,TGTGCTAGTGGTTTGGTAAGCGGGGCGGGGAACACTGAAGCTTTCTTT,CASGLVSGAGNTEAFF
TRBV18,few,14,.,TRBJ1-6,TGTGCCAGCTCACCAATGGGCGATAATTCACCCCTCCACTTT,CASSPMGDNSPLHF